This is a list of T cell receptor beta chains from one sample in a study of cytomegalovirus exposure and HLA in healthy donors. TCRdb's table, derived via immunoSEQ multiplex PCR, lists solely in-frame clones and lacks some. The table lists around 70,000 clones. Material for sequencing was PBMCs. Source of these receptors: a woman between 35 and 50 years old in good health and CMV-seropositive. The CDR3 runs from the conserved cysteine through the conserved F or W. The order of the fields is D gene, J gene, V gene, CDR3 DNA, CDR3 protein. D genes are given only for firm matches.

D: NA
J: TRBJ2-3
V: TRBV2
DNA: TGTGCCAGCAACGAGCTTACCCGCACAGATACGCAGTATTTT
CDR3: CASNELTRTDTQYF

D: TRBD2
J: TRBJ2-7
V: TRBV6-5
DNA: TGTGCCAGCAGTTCTTCTAGCGGATACGAGCAGTACTTC
CDR3: CASSSSSGYEQYF

D: TRBD2
J: TRBJ2-5
V: TRBV6-1
DNA: TGTGCCAGCAGTGAAGGGGGGGGGAGACAAGAGACCCAGTACTTC
CDR3: CASSEGGGRQETQYF

D: NA
J: TRBJ1-1
V: TRBV19
DNA: TGTGCCAGTACAAAATGGGAGGGGAACACTGAAGCTTTCTTT
CDR3: CASTKWEGNTEAFF

D: NA
J: TRBJ2-5
V: TRBV4-3
DNA: TGCGCCAGCAGCCAAGGTCTCAAAGGGGGGGGGCCTGGGACCCAGTACTTC
CDR3: CASSQGLKGGGPGTQYF

D: NA
J: TRBJ2-7
V: TRBV2
DNA: TGTGCCAGCAGTGATTACGACGCCCGCGGTCGCGAGCAGTACTTC
CDR3: CASSDYDARGREQYF

D: TRBD2
J: TRBJ2-1
V: TRBV28
DNA: TGTGCCAGCAGACTCCCGGGACTACCTGAGCAGTTCTTC
CDR3: CASRLPGLPEQFF

D: TRBD2
J: TRBJ2-2
V: TRBV6-6
DNA: TGTGCCAGCAAAACCACGACTAGCGGGGGGGAGCTGTTTTTT
CDR3: CASKTTTSGGELFF

D: NA
J: TRBJ1-4
V: TRBV29-1
DNA: TGCAGCGCGGGAACTAATGAAAAACTGTTTTTT
CDR3: CSAGTNEKLFF

D: NA
J: TRBJ2-7
V: TRBV2
DNA: TGTGCCAGCGAGCTAGCTGGGAAGTACTTC
CDR3: CASELAGKYF

D: TRBD1
J: TRBJ2-1
V: TRBV2
DNA: TGTGCCAGCATACAGGGGGGCAATCTCGATGAGCAGTTCTTC
CDR3: CASIQGGNLDEQFF

D: TRBD1
J: TRBJ1-4
V: TRBV18
DNA: TGTGCCAGCTCACCAAACCCGGGACAGGGTGGTGAAAAACTGTTTTTT
CDR3: CASSPNPGQGGEKLFF

D: TRBD1
J: TRBJ1-1
V: TRBV29-1
DNA: TGCAGCGCCCTGGGACAGCTAAACACTGAAGCTTTCTTT
CDR3: CSALGQLNTEAFF

D: NA
J: TRBJ2-5
V: TRBV19
DNA: TGTGCCAGTAGTGACCCTTTAGCGGTCCAAGAGACCCAGTACTTC
CDR3: CASSDPLAVQETQYF

D: NA
J: TRBJ2-7
V: TRBV6-1
DNA: TGTGCCAGCAGTAAAGAGACAGCCTACGAGCAGTACTTC
CDR3: CASSKETAYEQYF

D: TRBD1
J: TRBJ1-1
V: TRBV14
DNA: TGTGCCAGCAGCCAAAGACAGGGGTCTGGAGCTTTCTTT
CDR3: CASSQRQGSGAFF

D: NA
J: TRBJ1-5
V: TRBV19
DNA: TGTGCCAGTAGTCGAGGGGGACATAGCAATCAGCCCCAGCATTTT
CDR3: CASSRGGHSNQPQHF

D: TRBD1
J: TRBJ2-2
V: TRBV19
DNA: TGTGCCAGTAGCGGGGCAGGGGGCCAGGGACAGCTGTTTTTT
CDR3: CASSGAGGQGQLFF

D: TRBD2
J: TRBJ2-1
V: TRBV27
DNA: TGTGCCAGCAGTGACTCCGGGACTAGCGGGGGGGGTTCGTACAATGAGCAGTTCTTC
CDR3: CASSDSGTSGGGSYNEQFF

D: TRBD2
J: TRBJ2-5
V: TRBV19
DNA: TGTGCCAGTAGTATTAGGCTAGCGGGATTTGAGACCCAGTACTTC
CDR3: CASSIRLAGFETQYF

D: TRBD2
J: TRBJ2-3
V: TRBV30
DNA: TGTGGCTGGGCCAGCGGGATCACAGATACGCAGTATTTT
CDR3: CGWASGITDTQYF

D: NA
J: TRBJ2-5
V: TRBV2
DNA: TGTGCCAGCAGTGGGACAGTCCAAGAGACCCAGTACTTC
CDR3: CASSGTVQETQYF

D: NA
J: TRBJ1-5
V: TRBV18
DNA: TGTGCCAGCTCTCCGTCTGAGCGGGGCCTAGCCCAGCATTTT
CDR3: CASSPSERGLAQHF

D: TRBD1
J: TRBJ1-6
V: TRBV7-2
DNA: TGTGCCAGCAGCGCCTTGGGTGGAGGGGGCCTTATTTCACCCCTCCACTTT
CDR3: CASSALGGGGLISPLHF

D: TRBD1
J: TRBJ2-7
V: TRBV5-6
DNA: TGTGCCAGCAGCTTACGACAGGGCCGGTTCGACGAGCAGTACTTC
CDR3: CASSLRQGRFDEQYF

D: NA
J: TRBJ2-1
V: TRBV4-1
DNA: TGCGCCAGCAGCCAAGGATCCCAGCGGCGATCCGGTGAGCAGTTCTTC
CDR3: CASSQGSQRRSGEQFF

D: NA
J: TRBJ2-2
V: TRBV7-2
DNA: TGTGCCAGCAGCTCGGGGTCTTCCTGGGAGGAGCTGTTTTTT
CDR3: CASSSGSSWEELFF

D: TRBD1
J: TRBJ1-5
V: TRBV7-8
DNA: TGTGCCAGCAGCCCTGGACAGGGGGTAAGTCAGCCCCAGCATTTT
CDR3: CASSPGQGVSQPQHF

D: NA
J: TRBJ1-1
V: TRBV7-2
DNA: TGTGCCAGCAGCCCCCTCGGGGGGGTTGGGTCTGTCACTGAAGCTTTCTTT
CDR3: CASSPLGGVGSVTEAFF

D: TRBD1
J: TRBJ2-7
V: TRBV19
DNA: TGTGCCAGTAGTGCCGGACAGGGGGCCTGGTACGAGCAGTACTTC
CDR3: CASSAGQGAWYEQYF

D: NA
J: TRBJ1-1
V: TRBV19
DNA: TGTGCCAGTAGTATGCAGTTCATGAACACTGAAGCTTTCTTT
CDR3: CASSMQFMNTEAFF

D: TRBD2
J: TRBJ2-1
V: TRBV19
DNA: TGTGCCAGTAGTATAAGCGGGGGTGGCGATGAGCAGTTCTTC
CDR3: CASSISGGGDEQFF

D: TRBD1
J: TRBJ2-7
V: TRBV5-1
DNA: TGCGCCAGCAGCTGGGGACAGGCTGCCTACGAGCAGTACTTC
CDR3: CASSWGQAAYEQYF

D: TRBD2
J: TRBJ2-7
V: TRBV6-1
DNA: TGTGCCAGCAGTGAAACTAGCGGGGGGGCCTACGAGCAGTACTTC
CDR3: CASSETSGGAYEQYF

D: NA
J: TRBJ2-3
V: TRBV19
DNA: TGTGCCAGTAGTATCACCGGGAGTCCAACAGATACGCAGTATTTT
CDR3: CASSITGSPTDTQYF

D: NA
J: TRBJ1-2
V: TRBV7-9
DNA: TGTGCCAGCAGCTTAGAATCCGCGCGGGGCTACACCTTC
CDR3: CASSLESARGYTF

D: TRBD2
J: TRBJ2-3
V: TRBV7-3
DNA: TGTGCCAGCAGCCCCAGGCTAGCGGGGTCCACAGATACGCAGTATTTT
CDR3: CASSPRLAGSTDTQYF

D: TRBD1
J: TRBJ2-7
V: TRBV27
DNA: TGTGCCAGCAGCGGGACAGGGCCCGAGCAGTACTTC
CDR3: CASSGTGPEQYF

D: TRBD2
J: TRBJ2-2
V: TRBV7-3
DNA: TGTGCCAGCAGCTCAAGCGGGGACGGGGAGCTGTTTTTT
CDR3: CASSSSGDGELFF